This TCR beta chain is drawn from a study of cytomegalovirus exposure and HLA in healthy donors. Study-wide points: A later analysis by the authors found several of the most significant clusters apparently linked to common viral pathogens. The authors later found most CMV-associated TCR beta chains appeared HLA-restricted.

Worth noting for this clone: The target antigen is unknown.

The V end lost 8 bases, the J end lost 3 bases, and 13 bases lay between the germline ends. CDR3 length: 13 residues. Per germline, CDR1 MNHNS and CDR2 SASEGT. The PCR contained 60 Vbeta and 13 Jbeta primers. Some clones are missing from TCRdb's copy, which holds only in-frame ones; the method was immunoSEQ multiplex PCR. Among about 150,000 clones listed, roughly 80% were seen once. This chain joins TRBV6-1 and TRBJ1-2; D gene uncertain. Specimen: PBMCs. This clonotype was obtained from a man in his forties or fifties in good health and CMV-seropositive. CDR3 sequence (DNA): TGTGCCAGCCGCCAGAGGGCCGACTATGGCTACACCTTC. Translated, it gives CASRQRADYGYTF.